These T cell receptor beta chains were read from a single sample in a study of blood T cell repertoires in COVID-19. Profiled with immunoSEQ multiplex PCR; TCRdb holds only in-frame clones, not every one. The sample has 150,000 to 200,000 clones; about 82% are singletons. Sequencing was done on a sample of PBMCs or T cells enriched from blood (not recorded which). The receptors come from a young woman who had recovered from COVID-19. Each CDR3 is given with its conserved first and last residue. The D gene is left open where the match is weak. Some rows mark clone size as missing; the rest say once, few, many or name a class of expanded clone.

>.|TRBJ2-7|TRBV11-2|.
TGTGCCAGCAGCTTAGGGGACACACGGCCATCCTCCTACGAGCAGTACTTC
CASSLGDTRPSSYEQYF
>.|TRBJ1-2|TRBV19|few
TGTGCCAGTAGTCCAACGATACTAGTCGGGGGAGGCGACTATGGCTACACCTTC
CASSPTILVGGGDYGYTF
>TRBD1|TRBJ1-1|TRBV4-2|.
TGTGCCAGCAGCCAAGAAAGACAGGGAGTCGCTGAAGCTTTCTTT
CASSQERQGVAEAFF
>TRBD2|TRBJ2-7|TRBV4-1|once
TGCGCCAGCAGCCAAGTTCCCAGCGGGAGCTCCTACGAGCAGTACTTC
CASSQVPSGSSYEQYF
>TRBD2|TRBJ2-7|TRBV28|.
TGTGCCATACAAAACGATAGCGGGAGGGCCTACGAGCAGTACTTC
CAIQNDSGRAYEQYF
>TRBD1|TRBJ1-2|TRBV9|.
TGTGCCAGCACCCGGACAGGGGACCATTATGGCTACACCTTC
CASTRTGDHYGYTF
>TRBD1|TRBJ2-7|TRBV2|.
TGTGCCAGCACCGAGGACAGGGTCTCCTACGAGCAGTACTTC
CASTEDRVSYEQYF
>TRBD2|TRBJ2-7|TRBV7-8|.
TGTGCCAGCAGCCCCGAGCGGGAGCTCCTCTACGAGCAGTACTTC
CASSPERELLYEQYF
>.|TRBJ2-2|TRBV18|few
TGTGCCAGCTCACCAGGGGGACTGAACACCGGGGAGCTGTTTTTT
CASSPGGLNTGELFF
>.|TRBJ2-1|TRBV2|.
TGTGCCAGCACCCTAAACAGTAATGAGCAGTTCTTC
CASTLNSNEQFF
>TRBD1|TRBJ1-2|TRBV9|.
TGTGCCAGCAGCCCACCCCGGGTCAGGGGGGTAGCTAACTATGGCTACACCTTC
CASSPPRVRGVANYGYTF
>TRBD2|TRBJ2-7|TRBV29-1|.
TGCAGCGTTGAACCAGGGACTAGGCGGGCCTACGAGCAGTACTTC
CSVEPGTRRAYEQYF
>.|TRBJ1-1|TRBV3-1/TRBV3-2|.
TGTGCCAGCAGCCAAGTGGGGCTTGGGGCCATGAACACTGAAGCTTTCTTT
CASSQVGLGAMNTEAFF
>.|TRBJ2-3|TRBV4-2|.
TGTGCCAGCAGCCAAGTAAGCGTCAGCACAGATACGCAGTATTTT
CASSQVSVSTDTQYF
>TRBD2|TRBJ2-7|TRBV27|once
TGTGCCAGCAGTCTGAGTGGGGCGGGAGGGGTGAGGGGTGAGCAGCACTTC
CASSLSGAGGVRGEQHF
>TRBD2|TRBJ2-2|TRBV19|.
TGTGCCAGTAGTTGGGGAGGGGTTAGCGGGTTCACCGGGGAGCTGTTTTTT
CASSWGGVSGFTGELFF
>TRBD2|TRBJ2-7|TRBV3-1/TRBV3-2|few
TGTGCCAGCAGCTATAGCGGGAGAAGCTCCTACGAGCAGTACTTC
CASSYSGRSSYEQYF
>TRBD1|TRBJ2-4|TRBV19|.
TGTGCCGCCGGGACAGGGAGTGGGGACATTCAGTACTTC
CAAGTGSGDIQYF
>.|TRBJ1-1|TRBV7-9|few
TGTGCCAGCAGCTTCGACAGTTCCACTGAAGCTTTCTTT
CASSFDSSTEAFF
>.|TRBJ1-6|TRBV21-1|.
TGTGCCAGCAGCAAAGCGGGGGACTTCTCCAACCCCCTCCACTTT
CASSKAGDFSNPLHF
>TRBD1|TRBJ1-5|TRBV5-3|.
TGTGCCAGAAGCCGCCGGGACAGGGTTAGATTTCGCAATCAGCCCCAGCATTTT
CARSRRDRVRFRNQPQHF
>TRBD1|TRBJ1-2|TRBV18|.
TGTGCCAGCTCACCGGCCGGGACAGGGGGGTATGGCTACACCTTC
CASSPAGTGGYGYTF
>TRBD1|TRBJ1-1|TRBV19|few
TGTGCCAGTAGTACCTTGGACAGGGGACTGAACACTGAAGCTTTCTTT
CASSTLDRGLNTEAFF
>.|TRBJ2-5|TRBV6-1|once
TGTGCCAGCAGTGAGATTAGCGGTAGGGAGACCCAGTACTTC
CASSEISGRETQYF
>TRBD1|TRBJ1-4|TRBV5-1|.
TGCGCCAGCAGCTTGGTGGCAGGGGGTGAAAAACTGTTTTTT
CASSLVAGGEKLFF
>.|TRBJ1-2|TRBV3-1/TRBV3-2|.
TGTGCCAGCAGCCAAGCCAGTATGAACTATGGCTACACCTTC
CASSQASMNYGYTF
>.|TRBJ2-1|TRBV11-2|.
TGTGCCAGCTCGAAGGAAAGGGGGAGCAACAATGAGCAGTTCTTC
CASSKERGSNNEQFF
>TRBD1|TRBJ2-7|TRBV5-5|.
TGTGCCAGCAGCTTGGAGGGGACAGGGGGAATATACGAGCAGTACTTC
CASSLEGTGGIYEQYF
>.|TRBJ1-6|TRBV27|.
TGTGCCAGCAGTTTATACCAAAGGACCCTGAGGGAGAAAGTTAATTCACCCCTCCACTTT
CASSLYQRTLREKVNSPLHF
>.|TRBJ1-5|TRBV24-1|.
TGTGCCACCAGTGCTACAGGCAATCAGCCCCAGCATTTT
CATSATGNQPQHF
>TRBD2|TRBJ2-5|TRBV11-2|.
TGTGCCAGCACCTGGGGACCGGGACTAGAAGAGACCCAGTACTTC
CASTWGPGLEETQYF
>.|TRBJ2-1|TRBV7-2|.
TGTGCCAGCAGCTTAGAGGCGGGATACTACAATGAGCAGTTCTTC
CASSLEAGYYNEQFF
>TRBD1|TRBJ2-7|TRBV7-2|.
TGTGCCAGCAGCTCCTCCGGGACAGGGGGCGAGCAGTACTTC
CASSSSGTGGEQYF
>TRBD1|TRBJ1-5|TRBV7-8|.
TGTGCCAGCAGCCGAGGGACAGGGCGGAATCAGCCCCAGCATTTT
CASSRGTGRNQPQHF
>TRBD1|TRBJ1-3|TRBV7-8|.
TGTGCCAGCAGCTTAGCGCCAGGGGGTTGGGGAAACACCATATATTTT
CASSLAPGGWGNTIYF
>.|TRBJ2-7|TRBV24-1|.
TGTGCCACCAGTGATTCAGGGGTCGAGCAGTACTTC
CATSDSGVEQYF
>TRBD2|TRBJ2-3|TRBV13|.
TGTGCCAGCAGCCCGGGACTAGCGGGGGGCTCAAGCACAGATACGCAGTATTTT
CASSPGLAGGSSTDTQYF
>TRBD1|TRBJ1-2|TRBV30|.
TGTGCCTGGAGAAACCAGGACAGGCTTAACTATGGCTACACCTTC
CAWRNQDRLNYGYTF
>TRBD1|TRBJ1-4|TRBV19|.
TGTGCCAGTAGTATAGGTGGGACAGGTACGACGTCTAATGAAAAACTGTTTTTT
CASSIGGTGTTSNEKLFF
>.|TRBJ2-3|TRBV7-2|.
TGTGCCAGCAGCTTGGACTACCTTAGCACAGATACGCAGTATTTT
CASSLDYLSTDTQYF
>TRBD1|TRBJ1-1|TRBV9|few
TGTGCCAGCAGCGCACAGGGGGCGGGGGACACTGAAGCTTTCTTT
CASSAQGAGDTEAFF
>.|TRBJ2-1|TRBV28|.
TGTGCCAGCAGTTTATCGCCGAGGGGGTTCGAGCAGTTCTTC
CASSLSPRGFEQFF
>TRBD2|TRBJ2-7|TRBV19|.
TGTGCCAGTAGTATTGACCCTCTAGCGGGAGTCTACGAGCAGTACTTC
CASSIDPLAGVYEQYF
>.|TRBJ2-7|TRBV27|once
TGTGCCAGCAGTTTATTGCAGGGGTCCTACGAGCAGTACTTC
CASSLLQGSYEQYF
>TRBD1|TRBJ2-1|TRBV24-1|.
TGTGCCACCAGTGATACGGCAGGGGGAACCTACAATGAGCAGTTCTTC
CATSDTAGGTYNEQFF
>TRBD1|TRBJ2-7|TRBV18|.
TGTGCCAGCTCAGGACAGGGCAGGGACGACGAGCAGTACTTC
CASSGQGRDDEQYF
>.|TRBJ2-7|TRBV19|.
TGTGCCAGTAGTATTGCGGGAAGCTCCTACGAGCAGTACTTC
CASSIAGSSYEQYF
>.|TRBJ2-7|TRBV27|.
TGTGCCAGCAGTGCCCGGGGGACCATCTACGAGCAGTACTTC
CASSARGTIYEQYF
>TRBD1|TRBJ1-4|TRBV18|.
TGTGCCAGCTCACCGGGACAGGGACTTAATGAAAAACTGTTTTTT
CASSPGQGLNEKLFF
>.|TRBJ1-4|TRBV3-1/TRBV3-2|.
TGTGCCAGCAGCCCCGTCGGAGGAGGTGAAAAACTGTTTTTT
CASSPVGGGEKLFF
>TRBD2|TRBJ2-5|TRBV9|.
TGTGCCAGCAGCAAACTAGCGGGAGGGCCCGTGGAGACCCAGTACTTC
CASSKLAGGPVETQYF
>.|TRBJ2-5|TRBV12-3/TRBV12-4|.
TGTGCCAGCAGTTTTTCTTATGAGACCCAGTACTTC
CASSFSYETQYF
>TRBD1|TRBJ2-7|TRBV5-1|.
TGCGCCAGCAGCACAGGGACGGGCGGACAGGGGAAAGACGAGCAGTACTTC
CASSTGTGGQGKDEQYF
>.|TRBJ2-7|TRBV6-5|.
TGTGCCAGCAGCACGGGGGAGCGGGCATCGCACGAGCAGTACTTC
CASSTGERASHEQYF